The clone carrying this T cell receptor beta chain was recorded a few times. The target antigen is unknown. Using its own MiXCR run on the 5' RACE reads, TCRdb lists one record per CDR3 protein. The table shows 200,000 to 300,000 distinct CDR3 sequences, with roughly 6.2% occurring only once. Germline CDR1 is MNHEY and CDR2 is SMNVEV (reference sequence). This CDR3 region has 14 residues. Trimming pared 5 bases from V and 1 base from J, leaving 11 bases between. This sample was taken from a study of T cells after yellow fever vaccination. Whole-study results and caveats: Booster sampling recovered most clones from primary vaccination (roughly 96% CD4, approximately 90% CD8).

This specimen consisted of CD4+ T cells sorted from PBMCs, obtained on the day of the yellow fever booster vaccination. The V gene is TRBV27, the J gene TRBJ2-5; maybe TRBD2 (6 bases). This clonotype originated in a young man who received the YFV17D yellow fever vaccine. CDR3 in DNA: TGTGCCAGCAGTCGACTAGGATTCCAAGAGACCCAGTACTTC. This sequence encodes CASSRLGFQETQYF.